Detailed here is one TCR beta chain. The antigen it binds to is not known. The record has no base qualities; no much larger clone is one base away. The data stem from a study of blood T cell repertoires in COVID-19 (TCRdb year 2020). Describing the broader study: The collaborator samples originated in the United States, Italy and Spain and spanned the acute and convalescent phases of COVID-19. A de-identified subject ID, COVID-19 status, age in years and sex were almost always included in the sample metadata. The repertoires were released in a freely available public database meant as a resource for research on the immune response to SARS-CoV-2. Samples came from the ongoing ImmuneRACE study (first 160 participants) plus 1,254 subjects from 6 global collaborators. Where available, HLA class I and class II types were obtained from metadata supplied by the sample provider rather than from assay-based typing. The prospective study material was composed of cDNA or gDNA derived from T cells, B-cell-depleted T cells, or PBMCs. Deeply sampled blood TCRbeta repertoires from subjects exposed to, actively infected with, or recovered from COVID-19 were included in the dataset. The paper's findings and limits, for the study overall: How much clinical and demographic metadata was included differed by source and by participant, and the metadata was provided uncurated.

Whole blood was collected in K2EDTA tubes by collaborating institutions according to the institutions' own protocols. For TCRbeta analysis, collaborators shipped samples in one of three forms: frozen whole blood, isolated PBMCs, or DNA extracted from either of those sample types. TCRbeta CDR3 regions were amplified from genomic DNA using the immunoSEQ Assay, a bias-controlled multiplex PCR. The study's own analysis went as follows. Within the assay, amplification of reference gene primers was used to estimate how many nucleated cells each sample contained. To quantify the absolute abundance of each unique TCRbeta CDR3 rearrangement, sequence reads were collapsed and filtered. For each sample, productive Simpson clonality was calculated by taking the square root of Simpson's diversity index across productive rearrangements. TCRdb mirrors the immuneACCESS table, restricted to in-frame sequences. Some clones are absent from its copies; in checked studies, under half trace to an unresolved V gene, and the reason for the others is unknown. V and J calls and clone size are given by that table; D and trimming were obtained from the DNA. This sample holds 200,000 to 300,000 clones; approximately 85% were observed only once. The biggest ten clones account for roughly 12% of the sample.

V is pruned by 4 bases and J by 2 bases, leaving 14 bases of the junction without a gene match. Based on the germline V gene, the CDR1 and CDR2 sequences are SGHRS and YFSETQ. From its cysteine to its phenylalanine, the CDR3 spans 18 amino acids. Of all the DNA, just the CDR3 is kept, 54 bases in frame from base 1. The sequence joins TRBV5-1 to TRBJ2-2, with 7 bases in between that match TRBD2. The receptor's source is a man aged 80 or over with acute or convalescent COVID-19. What was sequenced was peripheral blood. This receptor carries the CDR3 CASSPGGLVGSNTGELFF. The nucleotide sequence reads as follows: TGCGCCAGCAGCCCGGGAGGTTTAGTGGGTTCAAACACCGGGGAGCTGTTTTTT.